These T cell receptor beta chains were read from a single sample in a study of cytomegalovirus exposure and HLA in healthy donors. The repertoire was sequenced with immunoSEQ multiplex PCR; TCRdb's copy has only in-frame clones and lacks some. The sample consists of 90,000 or so clones, 55% to 85% of them appearing once. The sample consisted of PBMCs. The receptors stem from a woman aged 18-35 years in good health and CMV-seropositive. The CDR3 runs from the conserved cysteine through the conserved F or W. Clone sizes are given selectively: once, few, many, or a class where the clone is expanded.

clone_size j_call v_call cdr3_aa
few TRBJ2-5 TRBV25-1 CASSIGTVQETQYF
- TRBJ2-7 TRBV9 CASSRREGGGEQYF
- TRBJ2-2 TRBV7-2 CASSLGLAPVPGELFF
few TRBJ2-3 TRBV2 CASSGNRGDTQYF
- TRBJ2-2 TRBV6-4 CARRRNTGELFF
once TRBJ1-6 TRBV5-1 CASSLDSSPLHF
- TRBJ2-5 TRBV5-4 CASSLGLGDQEAQYF
many TRBJ2-5 TRBV16 CASSQSPGGGETQYF
- TRBJ2-2 TRBV7-2 CASSLLPSGGASSGELFF
- TRBJ2-7 TRBV2 CASRSATGVSYEQYF
once TRBJ1-2 TRBV9 CASSGSGEANYGYTF
few TRBJ2-3 TRBV11-1 CASSLEGQGVADTQYF
- TRBJ2-2 TRBV19 CASSGTGNTGELFF
- TRBJ1-2 TRBV7-2 CASSLRFWGLTGYTF
- TRBJ1-4 TRBV19 CASSIQGLVTEKLFF
- TRBJ2-3 TRBV28 CASSFRLARPDTQYF
few TRBJ2-3 TRBV5-4 CASSQESLAGGRTDTQYF
few TRBJ1-1 TRBV4-3 CASSGQRGWNTEAFF
- TRBJ1-1 TRBV6-4 CASSEGGNTEAFF
- TRBJ2-1 TRBV6-6 CASRTVQGGVNEQFF
- TRBJ1-1 TRBV6-5 CAAIRREGNEAFF
- - TRBV10-3 CATVAGGPEQYF
- - TRBV2 CASGYSRSYEQYF
- TRBJ2-5 TRBV6-5 CASSYSGTGQETQYF
- TRBJ2-5 TRBV2 CASSESLMGRTQYF
once TRBJ2-4 TRBV28 CASSQQGLAKNIQYF
- TRBJ1-1 TRBV9 CASSAGGPKAEAFF
few TRBJ1-1 TRBV30 CAWKFRDREKTEAFF
- TRBJ1-2 TRBV19 CASSMQGGFYGYTF
few TRBJ2-3 TRBV7-3 CASSLGEGYTDTQYF
- TRBJ2-1 TRBV4-3 CASSQFPRDNEQFF
- TRBJ2-2 TRBV6-5 CASSLKPTGPGELFF
few TRBJ2-7 TRBV5-1 CASSVQALSYEQYF
- TRBJ1-2 TRBV11-2 CASSSIRGERRDGYTF
- TRBJ1-4 TRBV9 CASSVGTVGEKLFF
- TRBJ1-5 TRBV7-2 CASTFGGNQPQHF
- TRBJ2-7 TRBV5-1 CASSPLFPGGIVGSSYEQYF
once TRBJ2-1 TRBV29-1 CSILTGIPYNEQFF
- TRBJ2-1 TRBV7-2 CASSSHVGLAGNNEQFF
few TRBJ1-2 TRBV28 CASSLFQGNYGYTF
few TRBJ2-7 TRBV18 CASSPGTPYEQYF
- TRBJ2-1 TRBV28 CASSSAERFNEQFF